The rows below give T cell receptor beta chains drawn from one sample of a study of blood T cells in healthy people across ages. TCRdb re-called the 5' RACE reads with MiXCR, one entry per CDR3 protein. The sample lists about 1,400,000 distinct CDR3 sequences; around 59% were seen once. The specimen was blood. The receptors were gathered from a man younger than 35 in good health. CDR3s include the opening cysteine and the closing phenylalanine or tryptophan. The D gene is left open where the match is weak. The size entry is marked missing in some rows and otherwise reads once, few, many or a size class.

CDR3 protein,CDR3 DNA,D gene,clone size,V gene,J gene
CSARQKRQGRGGYTF,TGCAGTGCTAGGCAAAAAAGACAGGGAAGAGGTGGCTACACCTTC,TRBD1,.,TRBV20-1,TRBJ1-2
CASSSTQGRNTGELFF,TGTGCCAGCAGTTCTACACAGGGTCGGAACACCGGGGAGCTGTTTTTT,.,.,TRBV6-2/TRBV6-3,TRBJ2-2
CASNPYPGVLETQYF,TGTGCCAGCAACCCGTACCCGGGAGTTTTGGAGACCCAGTACTTC,.,few,TRBV7-9,TRBJ2-5
CASSFDSDLGGELFF,TGTGCCAGCAGCTTCGACTCGGACCTGGGCGGGGAGCTGTTTTTT,.,few,TRBV11-2,TRBJ2-2
CASSTLGTSGNTGELFF,TGTGCCAGTAGTACCCTCGGGACTAGCGGGAACACCGGGGAGCTGTTTTTT,TRBD2,.,TRBV19,TRBJ2-2
CASLAGDEQFF,TGTGCCTCCCTAGCGGGGGATGAGCAGTTCTTC,TRBD2,few,TRBV10-3,TRBJ2-1
CASRPRAGQGTDTQYF,TGTGCCAGCAGACCCCGAGCAGGACAAGGCACAGATACGCAGTATTTT,.,.,TRBV14,TRBJ2-3
CASSFIGLEAIQETQYF,TGTGCCAGCAGTTTTATCGGGCTGGAGGCTATCCAAGAGACCCAGTACTTC,.,.,TRBV27,TRBJ2-5
CASSLMPDRDTEAFF,TGTGCCAGCAGTTTAATGCCGGATCGGGACACTGAAGCTTTCTTT,.,.,TRBV12-3/TRBV12-4,TRBJ1-1
CASSLRLAGESYNEQFF,TGCGCCAGCAGCTTGCGACTAGCGGGTGAATCCTACAATGAGCAGTTCTTC,TRBD2,.,TRBV5-1,TRBJ2-1
CASSTVGVQFF,TGTGCCAGCTCGACAGTCGGTGTGCAGTTCTTC,.,.,TRBV2,TRBJ2-1